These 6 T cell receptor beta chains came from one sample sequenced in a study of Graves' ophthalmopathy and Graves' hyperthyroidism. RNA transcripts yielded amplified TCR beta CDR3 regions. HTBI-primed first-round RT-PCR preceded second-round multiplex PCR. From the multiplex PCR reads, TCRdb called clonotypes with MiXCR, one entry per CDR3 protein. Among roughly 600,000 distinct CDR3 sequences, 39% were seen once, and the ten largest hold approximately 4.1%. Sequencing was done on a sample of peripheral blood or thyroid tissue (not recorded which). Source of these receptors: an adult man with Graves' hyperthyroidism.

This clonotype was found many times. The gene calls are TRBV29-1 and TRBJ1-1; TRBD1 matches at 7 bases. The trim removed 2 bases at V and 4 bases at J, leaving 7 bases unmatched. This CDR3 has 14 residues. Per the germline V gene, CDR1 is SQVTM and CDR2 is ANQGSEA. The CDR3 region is CSVERGQGSTEAFF. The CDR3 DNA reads TGCAGCGTTGAAAGGGGGCAGGGATCCACTGAAGCTTTCTTT.

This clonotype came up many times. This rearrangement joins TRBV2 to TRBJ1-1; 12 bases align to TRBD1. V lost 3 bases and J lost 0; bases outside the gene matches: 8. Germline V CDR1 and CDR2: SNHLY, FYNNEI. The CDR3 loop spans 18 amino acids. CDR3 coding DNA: TGTGCCAGCAGTGACCCCGGGACAGGGGGCAGAATGAACACTGAAGCTTTCTTT. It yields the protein CASSDPGTGGRMNTEAFF.

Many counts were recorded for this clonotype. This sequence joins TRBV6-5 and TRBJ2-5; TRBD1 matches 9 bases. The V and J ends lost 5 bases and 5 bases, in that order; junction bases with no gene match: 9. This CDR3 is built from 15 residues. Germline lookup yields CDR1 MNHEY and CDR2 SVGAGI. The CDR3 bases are TGTGCCAGCAGTAAAATCCGGGACAGGGAGGAGACCCAGTACTTC. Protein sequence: CASSKIRDREETQYF.

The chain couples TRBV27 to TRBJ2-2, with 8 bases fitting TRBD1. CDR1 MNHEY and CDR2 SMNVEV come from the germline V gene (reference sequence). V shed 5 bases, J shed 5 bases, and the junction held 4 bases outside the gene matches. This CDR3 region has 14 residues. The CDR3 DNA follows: TGTGCCAGCAGTCGGCAGGGGGCTACCGGGGAGCTGTTTTTT. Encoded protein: CASSRQGATGELFF.

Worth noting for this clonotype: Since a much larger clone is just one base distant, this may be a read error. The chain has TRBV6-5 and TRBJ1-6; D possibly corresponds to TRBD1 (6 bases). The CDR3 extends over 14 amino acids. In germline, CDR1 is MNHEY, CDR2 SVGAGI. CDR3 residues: CANSYGTNNSPLHF. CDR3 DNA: TGTGCCAACAGTTACGGGACAAATAATTCACCCCTCCACTTT.

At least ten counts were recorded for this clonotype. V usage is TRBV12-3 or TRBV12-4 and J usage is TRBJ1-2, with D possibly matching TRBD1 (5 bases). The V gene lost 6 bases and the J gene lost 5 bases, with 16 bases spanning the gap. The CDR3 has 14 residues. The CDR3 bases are TGTGCCAGCAGCCCGCAGGGCCAGATTTATGGCTACACCTTC. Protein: CASSPQGQIYGYTF.